A selection of T cell receptor beta chains follows, all from one sample in a study of CD8+CD57+ T cells in acquired aplastic anemia. TCRdb reprocessed the reads with MiXCR, giving one entry per CDR3 protein. The sample lists 200,000 to 250,000 distinct CDR3 sequences, roughly 50% seen once, with just under 20% in the top ten. The sequenced sample was sorted CD4+, CD8+, or CD8+CD57+ T cells (not recorded which) from PBMCs. These receptors all stem from a human donor with aplastic anemia. The conserved cysteine and the conserved F or W are not part of the CDR3 here.

V gene	J gene	CDR3 protein
TRBV19	TRBJ1-2	ASSSTGYGYT
TRBV18	TRBJ1-6	ASSSGQNSPLH
TRBV14	TRBJ2-2	ASSPGTENTGELF
TRBV29-1	TRBJ1-2	SVDYGHGYT
TRBV5-1	TRBJ1-2	ASSLSGGDYGYT
TRBV5-5	TRBJ2-7	ASSPPGGREQY
TRBV11-2	TRBJ2-1	ASSFSGGSYNEQF
TRBV7-8	TRBJ1-2	ASSSGQSLNYGYT
TRBV20-1	TRBJ2-1	SVLADVNEQF
TRBV7-6	TRBJ1-1	ASSLGQVPLNTEAF
TRBV9	TRBJ2-1	ASSVAVVANEQF
TRBV5-1	TRBJ2-2	ASSAGTGGRTGELF
TRBV5-1	TRBJ1-2	ASSPDSFYGYT
TRBV15	TRBJ1-6	ATSSDHNSPLH
TRBV5-1	TRBJ1-1	ASRDGTGDTEAF
TRBV12-3/TRBV12-4	TRBJ2-1	ASQVKRGGFYNEQF
TRBV9	TRBJ2-5	ASSGARGQHEETQY
TRBV9	TRBJ1-2	ASSVEGQGAGGYT
TRBV29-1	TRBJ2-6	SAGTGANVLT
TRBV2	TRBJ2-1	ASSPIALEQF
TRBV15	TRBJ2-7	ATSRGGLGTAPDEQY
TRBV5-8	TRBJ1-2	ASRSQQYGYT
TRBV20-1	TRBJ2-7	SASGQGPYEQY
TRBV7-2	TRBJ2-7	ASSPLGDYEQY
TRBV20-1	TRBJ2-3	SARTQQGTDTQY
TRBV4-1	TRBJ1-5	ASSQSPWGVRH
TRBV7-3	TRBJ1-1	ASSLNSQNEAF
TRBV10-3	TRBJ2-7	ATSDKLAGPYEQY
TRBV20-1	TRBJ1-1	SARDREGNTEAF
TRBV5-8	TRBJ2-3	ASSLGGLAGYTQY
TRBV29-1	TRBJ1-5	SARTGGIGGQPQH
TRBV2	TRBJ2-7	ASSAGRDYEQY
TRBV15	TRBJ2-1	ATSRDLPGYNEQF
TRBV18	TRBJ1-2	ASSPSTGQYGYT
TRBV7-3	TRBJ1-6	ASSVRPGGADNSPLH
TRBV10-3	TRBJ1-1	AISEYGQNTEAF
TRBV7-2	TRBJ2-1	ASSASGGVYNEQF
TRBV7-8	TRBJ2-5	ASSLVWRGTQETQY
TRBV6-4	TRBJ2-5	ASSDGGGGQETQY
TRBV9	TRBJ2-7	ASSRVSAGEQY
TRBV24-1	TRBJ2-5	ATSDAASSMETQY
TRBV10-3	TRBJ1-6	AIRGSQGIMLDSPLH
TRBV20-1	TRBJ2-1	SARGLAGGISNEQF
TRBV6-5	TRBJ2-7	ASSLGQNYEQY
TRBV11-3	TRBJ2-1	ASSQRQGINEQF
TRBV20-1	TRBJ2-5	SARPGQGRGNQPQY
TRBV24-1	TRBJ2-5	ATSDPLRDQETQY
TRBV5-1	TRBJ1-2	ASSLAGTANYGYT
TRBV5-4	TRBJ1-1	ASSPTPGQGAANTEAF
TRBV15	TRBJ1-2	ATSSLVGSNYGYT
TRBV3-1	TRBJ2-1	ASSQADSNEQF
TRBV7-2	TRBJ2-7	ASSPRRGGSYEQY
TRBV10-3	TRBJ1-3	AIRAPDGRVGNTIY
TRBV7-3	TRBJ2-1	ASSFGLAGPDTQF
TRBV3-1	TRBJ1-2	ASSQPELNYGYT
TRBV28	TRBJ2-7	ASSPLSGTGIFDEQY